A selection of T cell receptor beta chains follows, all from one sample in a study of PD-1 blockade in classical Hodgkin lymphoma. TCRdb's table, derived via immunoSEQ multiplex PCR, lists solely in-frame clones and lacks some. The table includes about 40,000 clones, approximately 87% detected once. The material sequenced was peripheral blood mononuclear cells (PBMCs), taken at baseline. These receptors were collected from a human donor with classical Hodgkin lymphoma. Both conserved end residues are part of each CDR3. The D gene is left open where the match is weak. The listing skips clone size in some rows; elsewhere it reads once, few, many or a size class.

>-|TRBJ2-7|-|TRBV5-4
CASSLARGARGYEQYF
TGTGCCAGCAGCTTGGCCCGAGGAGCACGTGGATACGAGCAGTACTTC
>-|TRBJ2-7|-|TRBV28
CASIATGTPREQYF
TGTGCCAGCATCGCAACCGGGACACCGCGTGAGCAGTACTTC
>TRBD1|TRBJ1-2|-|TRBV28
CASSPSDRDHGYTF
TGTGCCAGCAGCCCGAGCGACAGGGACCATGGCTACACCTTC
>-|TRBJ1-1|-|TRBV18
CASSPQGRANTEAFF
TGTGCCAGCTCCCCCCAGGGGCGCGCAAACACTGAAGCTTTCTTT
>-|TRBJ1-2|-|TRBV27
CASSFAGMNYGYTF
TGTGCCAGCAGTTTTGCAGGGATGAACTATGGCTACACCTTC
>TRBD2|TRBJ2-7|-|TRBV18
CASSPAGTSGYEQYF
TGTGCCAGCTCACCCGCCGGGACTAGCGGCTACGAGCAGTACTTC
>-|TRBJ2-1|-|TRBV25-1
CASSKVSSYNEQFF
TGTGCCAGCAGCAAGGTTAGCTCCTACAATGAGCAGTTCTTC
>-|TRBJ2-5|-|TRBV19
CASSTEGETQYF
TGTGCCAGTAGTACTGAGGGAGAGACCCAGTACTTC
>-|TRBJ2-7|-|TRBV5-8
CASSPGGSWYEQDF
TGTGCCAGCAGCCCTGGGGGGAGCTGGTACGAGCAGGACTTC
>-|TRBJ1-1|-|TRBV18
CASSRTPDTEAFF
TGTGCCAGCTCACGAACACCCGACACTGAAGCTTTCTTT
>-|TRBJ1-2|-|TRBV28
CASSLKAWGRNYGYTF
TGTGCCAGCAGTTTAAAAGCTTGGGGTCGGAACTATGGCTACACCTTC
>-|TRBJ1-1|few|TRBV12-5
CASAVLRVTEAFF
TGTGCTAGTGCCGTACTTCGGGTCACTGAAGCTTTCTTT
>-|TRBJ1-3|-|TRBV5-1
CASSLSAGAHSGNTIYF
TGCGCCAGCAGCTTGTCCGCAGGGGCTCACTCTGGAAACACCATATATTTT
>-|TRBJ2-5|-|TRBV18
CASSPASLGARQETQYF
TGTGCCAGCTCACCAGCCTCCCTAGGGGCGCGCCAAGAGACCCAGTACTTC
>-|TRBJ2-5|-|TRBV7-9
CASSPQTGPETQYF
TGTGCCAGCAGCCCCCAGACAGGACCAGAGACCCAGTACTTC
>-|TRBJ1-5|-|TRBV19
CTSSHSNQPQHF
TGTACCAGTAGTCATAGCAATCAGCCCCAGCATTTT